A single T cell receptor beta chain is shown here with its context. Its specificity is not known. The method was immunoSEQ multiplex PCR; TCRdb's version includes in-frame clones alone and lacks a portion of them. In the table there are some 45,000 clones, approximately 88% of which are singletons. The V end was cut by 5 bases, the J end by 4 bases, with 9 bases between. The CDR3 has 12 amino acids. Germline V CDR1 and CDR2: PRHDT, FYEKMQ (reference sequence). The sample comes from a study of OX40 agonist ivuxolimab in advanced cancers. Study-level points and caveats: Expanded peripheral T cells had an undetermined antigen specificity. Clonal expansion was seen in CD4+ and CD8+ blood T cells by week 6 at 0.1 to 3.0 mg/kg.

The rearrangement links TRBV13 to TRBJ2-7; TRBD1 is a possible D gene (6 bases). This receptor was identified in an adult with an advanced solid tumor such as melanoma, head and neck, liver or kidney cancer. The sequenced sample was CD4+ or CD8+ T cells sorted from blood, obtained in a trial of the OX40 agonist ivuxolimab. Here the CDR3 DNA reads TGTGCCAGCAGCCAGGGGCTTTACGAGCAGTACTTC. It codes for CASSQGLYEQYF.